The 16 T cell receptor beta chains reported below all come from one sample, sequenced in a study of tumor-infiltrating lymphocytes in oesophageal squamous cell carcinoma. MiXCR was run by TCRdb on the PCR reads, yielding one entry per CDR3 protein. The sample includes approximately 20,000 distinct CDR3 sequences, 35% to 40% of them seen just once. Sequencing was done on a sample of esophageal tumor tissue. These receptors originate from a male donor with esophageal squamous cell carcinoma.

This clonotype has at least ten counts. The chain is built from TRBV20-1 and TRBJ1-1, with unresolved D. CDR1 and CDR2 from the germline V gene are DFQATT and SNEGSKA (reference sequence). The CDR3 is 10 residues long. Trimming removed 4 bases from V and 6 bases from J, with 6 bases in between. The CDR3 sequence is CSAMESEAFF. CDR3 bases: TGCAGTGCTATGGAGTCTGAAGCTTTCTTT.

This clonotype is a singleton in its sample. The rearrangement links TRBV7-2 to TRBJ2-2; the D is unclear. The germline V gene has CDR1 SGHTA and CDR2 FQGNSA. The CDR3 consists of 13 residues. Trimming took off 5 bases at V and 2 bases at J, with 6 bases between the two ends. The CDR3 DNA reads TGTGCCAGCAGCACTCAAAACACCGGGGAGCTGTTTTTT. As protein: CASSTQNTGELFF.

This clonotype occurred many times. The rearrangement joins TRBV5-1 to TRBJ2-3, with 11 bases lining up with TRBD2. CDR3 length: 16 residues. Germline-derived CDR1 and CDR2 are SGHRS and YFSETQ. V trimming: 1 base; J trimming: 3 bases; junction bases outside the gene matches: 4. The CDR3 nucleotides are TGCGCCAGCAGCTTGTTAGCGGGAGGGCCGACAGATACGCAGTATTTT. It specifies CASSLLAGGPTDTQYF.

This chain joins TRBV18 and TRBJ2-1; TRBD1 or TRBD2 may be the D gene (6 bases each). The J call may be mistaken, given a closer DNA end match to TRBJ2-7. This CDR3 region has 13 residues. Per germline, CDR1 KGHSH and CDR2 LQKENI. The CDR3, as DNA: TGTGCCAGCTCCTGGGGGGCAACCTACGAGCAGTACTTC. Its protein is CASSWGATYEQYF.

The CDR3 region has the DNA TGTGCCAGCAGCTTAGCGGGGAGCAGTCAACCGGTCAAAAACATTCAGTACTTC. It codes for CASSLAGSSQPVKNIQYF. The rearrangement links TRBV7-9 to TRBJ2-5, with D maybe TRBD2 (5 bases). The end of the DNA fits TRBJ2-4 better, so the J call may be wrong. Germline lookup yields CDR1 SEHNR and CDR2 FQNEAQ (reference sequence). The CDR3 runs 18 residues.

This clonotype was seen repeatedly, ten times or more. The CDR3 DNA reads as TGTGCCAGCAGCTTAGCCCCGACTAGCGGGAGTTATTACGAGCAGTACTTC. Encoded protein: CASSLAPTSGSYYEQYF. The V gene is TRBV11-3, the J gene TRBJ2-7; TRBD2 matches 12 bases. Germline CDR1 reads SGHNT; CDR2 reads YENEEA. Trimming took 1 base from V and 4 from J; bases not matched to a gene: 8. This CDR3 contains 17 residues.

V is TRBV19 and J is TRBJ2-4, with 7 bases lining up with TRBD1. The J call may be faulty, since TRBJ2-1 better matches the DNA end. The CDR3 is made up of 12 amino acids. The germline V gene has CDR1 LNHDA and CDR2 SQIVND (reference sequence). The DNA for the CDR3 is TGTGCCACCTTAGGGGGCCGGGCTGAGCAGTTCTTC. Translation: CATLGGRAEQFF.

V is TRBV6-8 and J is TRBJ2-2, with 9 bases aligning to TRBD1. The V segment lost 4 bases and the J segment 6 bases; nucleotides outside the gene matches: 6. The CDR3 contains 15 residues. Germline assignment: CDR1 MNHGY and CDR2 SAAAGT. CDR3 DNA: TGTGCCAGCAGTTTCCGACAGGGGGGGGCCGGGGAGCTGTTTTTT. It codes for CASSFRQGGAGELFF.

This clonotype was detected ten times or more. One end of the junction varies from germline; a read error may be responsible. The rearrangement uses TRBV11-2 and TRBJ1-6; D may be TRBD1 (5 bases). CDR1 SGHAT and CDR2 FQNNGV come from the germline V gene. This CDR3 region has 16 residues. The CDR3 sequence: CASSLGQSSYNSPLHF. The CDR3 DNA follows: TGTGCCAGCAGCTTAGGACAGAGCTCCTATAATTCACCCCTCCACTTC.

This chain joins TRBV28 and TRBJ1-2; D uncertain. Germline CDR1 MDHEN, CDR2 SYDVKM. Trimming took off 6 bases at V and 4 bases at J, with 15 bases between the two ends. The CDR3 is made up of 14 amino acids. The CDR3 region has the DNA TGTGCCAGCAGCCCCCTCGGGGAGATCTATGGCTACACCTTC. As protein: CASSPLGEIYGYTF.

The count of this clonotype is one. The chain employs TRBV7-3 and TRBJ2-3; 10 bases fit TRBD2. The J call is uncertain, as TRBJ2-1 better fits the DNA end. There are 15 residues in the CDR3. Germline CDR1 reads SGHTA; CDR2 reads FQGTGA. The CDR3 region is CASSVSGGAVNEQFF. The CDR3 nucleotides are TGTGCCAGCAGCGTGAGCGGGGGGGCCGTAAATGAGCAGTTCTTC.

The chain is built from TRBV7-2 and TRBJ1-1, with D hard to call. V was clipped by 5 bases and J by 1 base, with 11 bases between them. CDR1 is SGHTA, CDR2 FQGNSA, per germline. CDR3 length equals 14 residues. DNA of the CDR3: TGTGCCAGCAGCCCCACCAGACGGAACACTGAAGCTTTCTTT. Translating gives CASSPTRRNTEAFF. Full variable domain (remainder filled in from reference TRBV7-2 and TRBJ1-1): GAGVSQSPSNKVTEKGKDVELRCDPISGHTALYWYRQSLGQGLEFLIYFQGNSAPDKSGLPSDRFSAERTGGSVSTLTIQRTQQEDSAVYLCASSPTRRNTEAFFGQGTRLTVV.

The rearrangement links TRBV29-1 to TRBJ1-1, with 10 bases that match TRBD1. The CDR3 contains 16 residues. Germline CDR1 is SQVTM and CDR2 is ANQGSEA. V trimming: 6 bases; J trimming: 4 bases; junction bases outside the gene matches: 14. CDR3 protein: CSVVNDRGRVGTEAFF. CDR3 DNA sequence: TGCAGCGTGGTAAATGACAGGGGGCGGGTAGGCACTGAAGCTTTCTTT. Filled out from reference TRBV29-1 and TRBJ1-1, the complete variable domain reads SAVISQKPSRDICQRGTSLTIQCQVDSQVTMMFWYRQQPGQSLTLIATANQGSEATYESGFVIDKFPISRPNLTFSTLTVSNMSPEDSSIYLCSVVNDRGRVGTEAFFGQGTRLTVV.

On this clonotype: This may be a read error: a much more frequent sequence differs by one nucleotide. The chain joins TRBV5-1 to TRBJ2-3, with 8 positions matching TRBD2. J lost 14 bases, V lost 0 bases, and 20 bases had no gene match. Germline V gene sequence: CDR1 SGHRS, CDR2 YFSETQ. This CDR3 region has 17 residues. DNA of the CDR3: TGCGCCAGCAGCTTGGAAGGAGCGGGAGTCTACACCGGGGAGCTGTATTTT. Encoded protein: CASSLEGAGVYTGELYF.

This clonotype was seen at least ten times. This chain connects TRBV10-3 to TRBJ1-4; TRBD1 is a possible D gene (5 bases). Per germline, CDR1 ENHRY and CDR2 SYGVKD. CDR3 size: 14 residues. Trimming took 4 bases from V and 4 from J, leaving 10 bases between them. CDR3 DNA: TGTGCCATCAGTGTTGCGGGGGATAATGAAAAACTGTTTTTT. Its protein is CAISVAGDNEKLFF.

In its sample, this clonotype was seen many times. This chain links TRBV7-9 with TRBJ2-3; maybe TRBD1 (6 bases). The CDR3 covers 15 residues. Per the germline V gene, CDR1 is SEHNR and CDR2 is FQNEAQ (reference sequence). The V end lost 5 bases, the J end lost 6 bases, and 18 bases lay between the germline ends. This CDR3 reads CASSDTGSPGDTQYF. The CDR3 coding sequence is TGTGCCAGCAGCGATACAGGGTCCCCCGGGGATACGCAGTATTTT.